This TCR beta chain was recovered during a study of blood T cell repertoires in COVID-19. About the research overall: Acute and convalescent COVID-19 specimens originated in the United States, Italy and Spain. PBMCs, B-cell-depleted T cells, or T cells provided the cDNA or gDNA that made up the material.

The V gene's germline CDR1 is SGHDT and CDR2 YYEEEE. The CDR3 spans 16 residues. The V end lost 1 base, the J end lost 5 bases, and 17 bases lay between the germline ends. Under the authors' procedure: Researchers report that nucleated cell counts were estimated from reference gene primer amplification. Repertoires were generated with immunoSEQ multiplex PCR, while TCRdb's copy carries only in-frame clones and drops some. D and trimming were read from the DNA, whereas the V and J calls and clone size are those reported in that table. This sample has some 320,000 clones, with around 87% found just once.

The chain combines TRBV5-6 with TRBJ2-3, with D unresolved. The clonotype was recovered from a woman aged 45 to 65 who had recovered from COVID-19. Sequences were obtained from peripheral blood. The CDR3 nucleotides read TGTGCCAGCAGCTTGTTGACCCCTAGTGTAGTAGATACGCAGTATTTT. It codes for CASSLLTPSVVDTQYF.